The entry that follows covers one TCR beta chain sequence. Its cognate antigen is unknown. CDR1 is SGHRS, CDR2 YFSETQ, per germline. This CDR3 comprises 14 residues. Reprocessing the 5' RACE reads, TCRdb reports a single entry for every CDR3 protein and omits DNA. The sample is made up of about 260,000 distinct CDR3 sequences, and the top ten hold 0.3% to 0.45% of it. The data were taken from a study of T cells expressing NK-cell markers. Looking at the study overall: It was sorted CD3+CD56-NKG2C+, CD3+CD56+NKG2C- and CD3+CD56+NKG2C+ T cells that provided the TCR beta repertoires. HCMV seropositivity characterized most of the eight sequenced donors, and seronegativity one.

Regarding the study as a whole: Of CD8+ T cells, 1.0-7.0% belonged to dominant NKG2C+ clonotypes in five to seven donors. The HCMV specificity of the expanded NKG2C+ T cell clones stayed unresolved.

This chain connects TRBV5-1 to TRBJ1-1. The sample consisted of blood T cells: a sorted CD56 or NKG2C T cell subset, CD4+ or CD8+ T cells, or bulk PBMC T cells (not recorded which). The clonotype was recovered from a man younger than 30 in good health. The CDR3 loop reads CASSWSETSTEAFF.